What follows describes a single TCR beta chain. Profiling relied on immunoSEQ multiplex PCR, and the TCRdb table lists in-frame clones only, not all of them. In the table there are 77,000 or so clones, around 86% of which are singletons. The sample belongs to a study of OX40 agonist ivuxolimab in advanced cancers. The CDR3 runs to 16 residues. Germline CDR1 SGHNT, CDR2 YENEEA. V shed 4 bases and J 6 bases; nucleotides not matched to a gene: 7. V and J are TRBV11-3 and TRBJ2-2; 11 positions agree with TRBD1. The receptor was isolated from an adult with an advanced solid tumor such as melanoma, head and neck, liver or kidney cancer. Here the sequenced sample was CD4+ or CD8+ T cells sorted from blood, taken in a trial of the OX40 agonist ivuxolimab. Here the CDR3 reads CASSSAGTGGSGELFF. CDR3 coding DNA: TGTGCCAGCAGCTCCGCCGGGACAGGGGGGTCCGGGGAGCTGTTTTTT.